This T cell receptor beta chain was sequenced during a study of memory CD4+ T cells and cytomegalovirus serostatus. Germline values: CDR1 SQVTM, CDR2 ANQGSEA. CDR3 length equals 12 residues. The J segment lost 10 bases and the V segment lost 4 bases, leaving 8 bases of the junction unmatched. The data were produced by immunoSEQ multiplex PCR, yet TCRdb's version contains in-frame clones alone and is incomplete. The sample includes about 42,000 clones, more than 60% of them seen just once. Details on this clone: Antigen unknown.

The sort gate was single viable CD3+CD4+CD8-CD45RO+ cells for memory CD4+ T cells. Points from the study as a whole: CD4+ memory repertoires contained about 40% of the roughly 160 reported CMV TCRbeta sequences.

This receptor was taken from an adult in good health and CMV-seronegative. The chain employs TRBV29-1 and TRBJ1-1, with 8 bases aligning to TRBD1. Sequenced material: memory CD4+ T cells from blood. The CDR3 sequence: CSVGEGRGRAFF. CDR3 coding DNA: TGCAGCGTTGGGGAGGGCAGGGGGCGAGCTTTCTTT.